Given below is one T cell receptor (beta chain) in context. Other DNA sequences of this sample code for an identical CDR3. The data stem from a study of shared clonotypes between healthy human individuals. J lost 4 bases, V lost 3 bases, and 4 bases had no gene match. Germline CDR1 and CDR2: SGHRS and YFSETQ. CDR3 length: 16 residues. Method: immunoSEQ multiplex PCR; TCRdb's copy keeps in-frame clones and lacks some. This table holds about 300,000 clones, approximately 79% found once. The chain has TRBV5-1 and TRBJ2-7; TRBD2 matches 16 bases. The source of this sequence is a man aged 30 to 39 in good health. The sample taken for sequencing was memory CD4+ T cells sorted from blood. Specified subset: CD45RA-negative fraction. DNA of the CDR3: TGCGCCAGCAGCTCGGGACTAGCGGGAGGGCCGTACGAGCAGTACTTC. Translated, it gives CASSSGLAGGPYEQYF.